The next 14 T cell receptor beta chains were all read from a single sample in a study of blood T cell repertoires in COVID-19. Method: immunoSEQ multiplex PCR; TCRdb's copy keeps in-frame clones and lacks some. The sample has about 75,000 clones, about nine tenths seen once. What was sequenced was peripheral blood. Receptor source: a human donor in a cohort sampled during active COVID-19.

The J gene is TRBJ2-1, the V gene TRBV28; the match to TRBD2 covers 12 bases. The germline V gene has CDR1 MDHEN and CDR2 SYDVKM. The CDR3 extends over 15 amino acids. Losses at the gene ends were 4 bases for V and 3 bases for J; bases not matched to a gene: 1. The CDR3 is CASSSSGGGYNEQFF. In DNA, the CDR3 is TGTGCCAGCAGTTCTAGCGGGGGGGGCTACAATGAGCAGTTCTTC.

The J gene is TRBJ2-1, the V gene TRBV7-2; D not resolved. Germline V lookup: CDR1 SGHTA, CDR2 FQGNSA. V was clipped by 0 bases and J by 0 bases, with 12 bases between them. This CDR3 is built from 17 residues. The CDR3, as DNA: TGTGCCAGCAGCTTAGCCGCACAGTTTCCCTCCTACAATGAGCAGTTCTTC. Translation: CASSLAAQFPSYNEQFF.

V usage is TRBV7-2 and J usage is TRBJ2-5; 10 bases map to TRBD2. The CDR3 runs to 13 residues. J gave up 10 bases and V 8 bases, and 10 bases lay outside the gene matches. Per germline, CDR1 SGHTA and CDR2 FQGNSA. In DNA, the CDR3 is TGTGCCAGCCGCCTAGCGGGAGTTGTGGTCCAGTACTTC. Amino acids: CASRLAGVVVQYF.

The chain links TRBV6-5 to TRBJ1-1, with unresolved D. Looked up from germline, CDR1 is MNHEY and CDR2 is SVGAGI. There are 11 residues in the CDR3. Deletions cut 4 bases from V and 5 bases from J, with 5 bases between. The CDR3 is CASSSKTEAFF. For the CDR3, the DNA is TGTGCCAGCAGTTCCAAAACTGAAGCTTTCTTT.

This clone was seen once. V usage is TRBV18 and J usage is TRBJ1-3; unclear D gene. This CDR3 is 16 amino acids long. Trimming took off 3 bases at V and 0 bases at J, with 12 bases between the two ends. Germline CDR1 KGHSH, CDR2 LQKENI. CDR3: CASSPTAASSGNTIYF. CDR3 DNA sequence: TGTGCCAGCTCACCCACGGCGGCGAGCTCTGGAAACACCATATATTTT.

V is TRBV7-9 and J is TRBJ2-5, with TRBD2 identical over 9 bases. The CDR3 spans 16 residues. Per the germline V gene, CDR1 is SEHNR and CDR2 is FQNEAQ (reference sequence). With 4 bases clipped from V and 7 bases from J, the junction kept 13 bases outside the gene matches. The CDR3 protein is CASSSETGGSGRTQYF. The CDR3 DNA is TGTGCCAGCAGCTCGGAGACGGGAGGTAGCGGGAGGACCCAGTACTTC.

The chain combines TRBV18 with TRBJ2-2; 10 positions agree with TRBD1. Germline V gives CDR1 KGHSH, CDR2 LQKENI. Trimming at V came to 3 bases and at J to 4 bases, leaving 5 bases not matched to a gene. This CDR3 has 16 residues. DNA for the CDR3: TGTGCCAGCTCACCCTCCGGGACAGGGGCCACCGGGGAGCTGTTTTTT. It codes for CASSPSGTGATGELFF.

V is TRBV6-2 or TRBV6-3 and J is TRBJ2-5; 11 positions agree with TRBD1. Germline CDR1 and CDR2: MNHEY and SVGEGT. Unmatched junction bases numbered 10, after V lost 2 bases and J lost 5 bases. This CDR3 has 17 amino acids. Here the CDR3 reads CASSYDPGQGARETQYF. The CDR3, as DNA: TGTGCCAGCAGTTACGACCCCGGACAGGGGGCGCGGGAGACCCAGTACTTC.

CDR3: CASSLRTAPTGELFF. The CDR3 DNA is TGTGCCAGCAGCTTAAGGACAGCCCCCACCGGGGAGCTGTTTTTT. The chain uses TRBV7-2 and TRBJ2-2, with D tentatively TRBD1 (6 bases). The CDR3 covers 15 residues. CDR1 and CDR2 (germline): SGHTA, FQGNSA. The V and J ends lost 2 bases and 4 bases respectively, with 11 bases between them.

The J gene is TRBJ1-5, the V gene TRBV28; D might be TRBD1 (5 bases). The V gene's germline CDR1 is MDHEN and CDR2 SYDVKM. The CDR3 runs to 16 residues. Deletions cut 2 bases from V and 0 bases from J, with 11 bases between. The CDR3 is CASSLQGLNSNQPQHF. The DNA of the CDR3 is TGTGCCAGCAGTTTACAGGGACTTAATAGCAATCAGCCCCAGCATTTT.

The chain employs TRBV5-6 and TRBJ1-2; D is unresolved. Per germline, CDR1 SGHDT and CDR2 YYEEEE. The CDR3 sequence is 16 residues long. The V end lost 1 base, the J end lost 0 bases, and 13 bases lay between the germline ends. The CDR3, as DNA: TGTGCCAGCAGCTTGAAGAAGATGCTAGCTAACTATGGCTACACCTTC. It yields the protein CASSLKKMLANYGYTF. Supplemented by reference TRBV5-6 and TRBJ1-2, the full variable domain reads DAGVTQSPTHLIKTRGQQVTLRCSPKSGHDTVSWYQQALGQGPQFIFQYYEEEERQRGNFPDRFSGHQFPNYSSELNVNALLLGDSALYLCASSLKKMLANYGYTFGSGTRLTVV.

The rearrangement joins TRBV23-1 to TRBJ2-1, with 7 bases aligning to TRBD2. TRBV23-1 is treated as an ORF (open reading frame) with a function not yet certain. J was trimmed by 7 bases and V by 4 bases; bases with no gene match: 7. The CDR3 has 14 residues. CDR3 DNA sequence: TGCGCCAGCAGTCTCCGAGGGAGGGTTAATGAGCAGTTCTTC. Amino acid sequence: CASSLRGRVNEQFF.

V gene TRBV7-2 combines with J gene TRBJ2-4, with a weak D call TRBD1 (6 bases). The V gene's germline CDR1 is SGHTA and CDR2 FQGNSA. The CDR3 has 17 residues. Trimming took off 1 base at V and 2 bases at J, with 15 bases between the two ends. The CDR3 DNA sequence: TGTGCCAGCAGCTTAGGGGCCTTGGGGGCGTCCAAAAACATTCAGTACTTC. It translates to CASSLGALGASKNIQYF.

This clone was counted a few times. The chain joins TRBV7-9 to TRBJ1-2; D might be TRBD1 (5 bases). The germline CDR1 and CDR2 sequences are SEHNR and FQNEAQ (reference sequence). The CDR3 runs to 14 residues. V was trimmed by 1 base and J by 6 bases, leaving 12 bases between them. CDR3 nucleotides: TGTGCCAGCAGCTTAGGGGAGGGGAGAGATGGCTACACCTTC. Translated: CASSLGEGRDGYTF.